Each of the 32 T cell receptor beta chains below was sequenced from the same sample in a study of cytomegalovirus exposure and HLA in healthy donors. Primers for the PCR totalled 60 Vbeta and 13 Jbeta. Sequenced by immunoSEQ multiplex PCR; TCRdb stores in-frame clones only, minus some. The sample carries about 120,000 clones, approximately 80% recorded once. Material: PBMCs. The receptors were sampled from a man between 35 and 55 years old in good health and CMV-seronegative.

The rearrangement uses TRBV30 and TRBJ1-4; D is uncertain. The germline V gene has CDR1 GTSNPN and CDR2 SVGIG (reference sequence). Trimming stripped 0 bases from V and 6 bases from J, with 17 bases between. This CDR3 has 16 amino acids. The CDR3 region is CAWSVMAGAGYEKLFF. Written as DNA, the CDR3 is TGTGCCTGGAGTGTAATGGCGGGTGCGGGCTATGAAAAACTGTTTTTT.

V usage is TRBV5-1 and J usage is TRBJ2-7; D is possibly TRBD1 (5 bases). V dropped 4 bases and J dropped 0 bases, with 14 bases sitting between them. The length of the CDR3 is 15 residues. The germline gives CDR1 SGHRS, CDR2 YFSETQ. CDR3 bases: TGCGCCAGCAGCGGGGCTGGGTTGAGCTCCTACGAGCAGTACTTC. It codes for CASSGAGLSSYEQYF.

The DNA for the CDR3 is TGCGCCAGCAGTGGGGTTGGGACAGGGGTAAGAACTGAAGCTTTCTTT. The encoded protein is CASSGVGTGVRTEAFF. The chain joins TRBV10-2 to TRBJ1-1; 10 bases align to TRBD1. This CDR3 has 16 amino acids. Trimming cost V 4 bases and J 5 bases; bases outside gene matches: 10. The germline V gene encodes CDR1 WSHSY and CDR2 SAAADI.

The J gene is TRBJ2-1, the V gene TRBV27, with 7 positions matching TRBD1. Germline-derived CDR1 and CDR2 are MNHEY and SMNVEV (reference sequence). The CDR3 runs to 16 residues. Trimming took 5 bases from V and 2 from J; bases not matched to a gene: 9. The CDR3 DNA reads TGTGCCAGCAGTGGACCCGGGACAGCGACCTACAATGAGCAGTTCTTC. Residues: CASSGPGTATYNEQFF.

CDR3: CASSHQQGRNQPQHF. Written as DNA, the CDR3 is TGTGCCAGCAGTCACCAACAGGGTAGGAATCAGCCCCAGCATTTT. This sequence joins TRBV6-5 and TRBJ1-5, with D possibly TRBD1 on 6 matching bases. CDR3 length: 15 residues. The germline gives CDR1 MNHEY, CDR2 SVGAGI. The V and J ends lost 5 bases and 4 bases respectively, with 15 bases between them.

The rearrangement uses TRBV7-2 and TRBJ1-1; TRBD1 is a possible D gene (5 bases). This CDR3 has 14 residues. Germline values: CDR1 SGHTA, CDR2 FQGNSA. Trimming left V 5 bases short and J 0 bases short, with 10 bases between. Here the CDR3 DNA reads TGTGCCAGCAGCGGAACAGGCCTGAACACTGAAGCTTTCTTT. Translated: CASSGTGLNTEAFF.

The J gene is TRBJ1-6, the V gene TRBV7-2; D gene uncertain. The length of the CDR3 is 14 residues. CDR1 and CDR2 (germline): SGHTA, FQGNSA. The V end lost 2 bases, the J end lost 7 bases, and 9 bases lay between the germline ends. The CDR3 protein is CASSLMGRNSPLHF. In nucleotides, the CDR3 is TGTGCCAGCAGCTTAATGGGGAGGAATTCACCCCTCCACTTT. Complete variable domain (other parts from reference TRBV7-2 and TRBJ1-6): GAGVSQSPSNKVTEKGKDVELRCDPISGHTALYWYRQSLGQGLEFLIYFQGNSAPDKSGLPSDRFSAERTGGSVSTLTIQRTQQEDSAVYLCASSLMGRNSPLHFGNGTRLTVT.

This clone was picked up a small number of times. This chain uses TRBV7-9 with TRBJ2-2; 13 bases line up with TRBD2. In germline, CDR1 is SEHNR, CDR2 FQNEAQ (reference sequence). Trimming at V came to 5 bases and at J to 6 bases, leaving 3 bases not matched to a gene. CDR3 length equals 15 residues. The CDR3 loop is CASSQLAGGAGELFF. The CDR3 nucleotides read TGTGCCAGCAGCCAACTAGCGGGAGGGGCCGGGGAGCTGTTTTTT.

This rearrangement joins TRBV7-9 to TRBJ2-4; D is possibly TRBD2 (6 bases). The germline V gene has CDR1 SEHNR and CDR2 FQNEAQ (reference sequence). V gave up 4 bases and J gave up 3 bases, with 10 bases separating them. The CDR3 spans 14 residues. The CDR3 reads CASSSTGVKNIQYF. CDR3 sequence (DNA): TGTGCCAGCAGCTCGACGGGGGTCAAAAACATTCAGTACTTC.

This chain joins TRBV6-5 and TRBJ1-1, with 7 positions matching TRBD1. J gave up 10 bases and V 2 bases, and 4 bases lay outside the gene matches. The CDR3 loop spans 12 amino acids. Germline lookup yields CDR1 MNHEY and CDR2 SVGAGI. The CDR3 sequence is CASSYGPGGAFF. CDR3 DNA: TGTGCCAGCAGTTACGGACCAGGGGGAGCTTTCTTT.

This clone has just one count. The chain employs TRBV28 and TRBJ2-3, with 16 nucleotides matching TRBD2. After removal of 5 bases from V and 6 bases from J, the junction contained 5 bases not matched to a gene. This CDR3 region has 16 residues. CDR1 and CDR2 from the germline V gene are MDHEN and SYDVKM. CDR3 residues: CASSGTSGRATDTQYF. The CDR3 DNA reads as TGTGCCAGCAGTGGGACTAGCGGGAGGGCCACCGATACGCAGTATTTT.

The chain carries TRBV6-1 and TRBJ2-7; TRBD1 is a possible D gene (6 bases). The CDR3 is 14 amino acids. Trimming took off 8 bases at V and 1 base at J, with 15 bases between the two ends. Germline V lookup: CDR1 MNHNS, CDR2 SASEGT. The CDR3 DNA is TGTGCCAGCCGGACGGGCAGGGGTTCCTACGAGCAGTACTTC. Translated: CASRTGRGSYEQYF.

The chain carries TRBV6-4 and TRBJ1-2; 10 positions agree with TRBD1. V lost 6 bases and J lost 0; bases outside the gene matches: 7. The CDR3 has 16 residues. Germline loops: CDR1 MRHNA, CDR2 SNTAGT. For the CDR3, the DNA is TGTGCCAGCAGACTCCATGGGACAGGGGCTAACTATGGCTACACCTTC. As protein: CASRLHGTGANYGYTF.

Of note for this clone: The sample holds other DNA sequences that translate to the same CDR3. J is TRBJ2-3 and V is TRBV7-9; possibly TRBD1 for D (6 bases). The ends were cut back, 5 bases at V and 5 bases at J, with 11 bases in the middle. The CDR3 has 13 amino acids. Germline CDR1 and CDR2: SEHNR and FQNEAQ (reference sequence). CDR3 residues: CASSLAGVDTQYF. Here the CDR3 DNA reads TGTGCCAGCAGCCTGGCAGGGGTAGATACGCAGTATTTT.

The chain employs TRBV27 and TRBJ1-5, with D perhaps matching TRBD1 (5 bases). From germline, CDR1 is MNHEY and CDR2 SMNVEV (reference sequence). Trimming took 2 bases from V and 3 from J, leaving 20 bases between them. CDR3 length: 18 residues. CDR3 nucleotides: TGTGCCAGCAGTTTAAGGAAGACAGCCCAACAGATCAATCAGCCCCAGCATTTT. The encoded protein is CASSLRKTAQQINQPQHF.

Only one count was recorded for this clone. The chain has TRBV25-1 and TRBJ2-1; D perhaps matches TRBD2 (6 bases). Germline assignment: CDR1 MGHDK and CDR2 SYGVNS. The CDR3 covers 15 residues. V lost 6 bases to trimming and J lost 13 bases, with 25 bases between them. The CDR3 bases are TGTGCCAGCAGCGGTTATTCGGAGGGGCTTTTTCTTCAGTTCTTC. Protein: CASSGYSEGLFLQFF.

This clone was detected only once. This chain uses TRBV18 with TRBJ1-5, with 12 bases aligning to TRBD1. The CDR3 loop spans 16 amino acids. V lost 3 bases, J lost 6 bases, and 6 bases stayed unmatched. Germline assignment: CDR1 KGHSH and CDR2 LQKENI. This CDR3 reads CASSPGQGAQGQPQHF. The CDR3 DNA reads as TGTGCCAGCTCACCGGGACAGGGGGCGCAGGGTCAGCCCCAGCATTTT.

The rearrangement links TRBV2 to TRBJ2-7; 9 bases are shared with TRBD2. The length of the CDR3 is 15 residues. CDR1 and CDR2 (germline): SNHLY, FYNNEI. V gave up 6 bases and J gave up 0 bases; unmatched junction bases: 6. In DNA, the CDR3 is TGTGCCAGCAGGGGGGGAGCGGGGGGCTCCTACGAGCAGTACTTC. Residues: CASRGGAGGSYEQYF.

The V call is TRBV27, the J call TRBJ1-5; D ambiguous. The CDR3 loop spans 16 amino acids. From germline, CDR1 is MNHEY and CDR2 SMNVEV (reference sequence). V gave up 5 bases and J gave up 1 base, with 15 bases separating them. The CDR3 loop reads CASSNVAGNSNQPQHF. In DNA, the CDR3 is TGTGCCAGCAGTAACGTTGCGGGGAACAGCAATCAGCCCCAGCATTTT.

This clone was observed a handful of times. The J gene is TRBJ1-2, the V gene TRBV7-9; D not certain. The V gene lost 5 bases and the J gene lost 4 bases, with 20 bases spanning the gap. The CDR3 extends over 16 amino acids. Germline V gene sequence: CDR1 SEHNR, CDR2 FQNEAQ (reference sequence). This CDR3 reads CASSRTAEGLTYGYTF. CDR3 in DNA: TGTGCCAGCAGCAGAACCGCGGAAGGACTTACCTATGGCTACACCTTC.

Comments on this clone: The sample holds other DNA sequences that translate to the same CDR3. This chain links TRBV9 with TRBJ1-3; no clear D. CDR1 SGDLS and CDR2 YYNGEE come from the germline V gene. This CDR3 has 15 amino acids. V was pared by 2 bases and J by 0 bases, with 9 bases between. Here the CDR3 reads CASSVGEGSGNTIYF. The CDR3 region has the DNA TGTGCCAGCAGCGTCGGGGAAGGCTCTGGAAACACCATATATTTT.

V usage is TRBV7-2 and J usage is TRBJ1-2, with a weak D call TRBD1 (6 bases). Germline CDR1 SGHTA, CDR2 FQGNSA. V dropped 6 bases and J dropped 6 bases, with 11 bases sitting between them. This CDR3 region has 12 residues. This chain's CDR3 is CASSYTGNGYTF. The CDR3 bases are TGTGCCAGCAGTTACACAGGGAATGGCTACACCTTC.

Notes on this clone: The sample contains more than one DNA sequence encoding this CDR3. The chain has TRBV4-3 and TRBJ1-2; a weak D match, TRBD1 (5 bases). Germline V gives CDR1 LGHNA, CDR2 YSLEER. The length of the CDR3 is 14 residues. V shed 0 bases and J shed 8 bases, with 13 bases lying between them. CDR3 loop: CASSQDRRGRGYTF. CDR3 in DNA: TGCGCCAGCAGCCAAGATAGGAGGGGCAGAGGCTACACCTTC.

The chain employs TRBV28 and TRBJ2-1; 7 bases agree with TRBD2. This CDR3 is 15 amino acids long. Germline loops: CDR1 MDHEN, CDR2 SYDVKM. Trimming took 3 bases from V and 8 from J; bases not matched to a gene: 10. The CDR3 region is CASSFQGLSIDEQFF. The DNA of the CDR3 is TGTGCCAGCAGTTTTCAGGGACTATCCATAGATGAGCAGTTCTTC.

The chain joins TRBV6-5 to TRBJ1-4; TRBD1 agrees at 7 bases. There are 12 residues in the CDR3. V lost 8 bases to trimming and J lost 8 bases; unmatched junction nucleotides: 5. Germline assignment: CDR1 MNHEY and CDR2 SVGAGI. CDR3 protein: CASRDSAEKLFF. The CDR3, as DNA: TGTGCCAGCCGGGACAGCGCCGAAAAACTGTTTTTT.

The chain links TRBV6-5 to TRBJ1-1; TRBD1 is a possible D gene (6 bases). CDR3 length: 14 residues. Germline V lookup: CDR1 MNHEY, CDR2 SVGAGI. Trimming cost V 5 bases and J 4 bases, with 14 bases left between them. The CDR3 protein is CASSKNRDRTEAFF. CDR3 sequence (DNA): TGTGCCAGCAGTAAAAACAGGGATCGCACTGAAGCTTTCTTT.

The table lists this clone with a few counts. The J gene is TRBJ1-1, the V gene TRBV6-1; D not certain. This CDR3 region has 15 residues. V lost 6 bases, J lost 0 bases, and 14 bases lay in between. Germline V gene data show CDR1 as MNHNS and CDR2 as SASEGT. The CDR3 is CASRNSVGLNTEAFF. CDR3 in DNA: TGTGCCAGCAGAAACTCTGTGGGCCTGAACACTGAAGCTTTCTTT.

The chain links TRBV13 to TRBJ2-5; 10 nucleotides line up with TRBD2. CDR1 and CDR2 from the germline V gene are PRHDT and FYEKMQ (reference sequence). The CDR3 sequence is 15 residues long. With V trimmed by 5 bases and J by 4 bases, 7 bases remained unmatched. The CDR3 sequence: CASSLSSSGGETQYF. The DNA of the CDR3 is TGTGCCAGCAGCCTTTCTTCTAGCGGGGGAGAGACCCAGTACTTC.

The gene calls are TRBV9 and TRBJ2-7; 7 bases match TRBD2. Per the germline V gene, CDR1 is SGDLS and CDR2 is YYNGEE. J lost 5 bases, V lost 1 base, and 3 bases had no gene match. The CDR3 is 13 amino acids. CDR3 in amino acids: CASSVPGRNEQYF. CDR3 in DNA: TGTGCCAGCAGCGTACCCGGGAGGAACGAGCAGTACTTC. Drawing the rest from reference TRBV9 and TRBJ2-7, the complete variable domain is DSGVTQTPKHLITATGQRVTLRCSPRSGDLSVYWYQQSLDQGLQFLIQYYNGEERAKGNILERFSAQQFPDLHSELNLSSLELGDSALYFCASSVPGRNEQYFGPGTRLTVT.

V usage is TRBV11-2 and J usage is TRBJ2-4; 8 positions agree with TRBD2. From germline, CDR1 is SGHAT and CDR2 FQNNGV. J lost 2 bases, V lost 1 base, and 4 bases had no gene match. CDR3 length: 16 amino acids. CDR3 loop: CASSLGRGGTKNIQYF. CDR3 nucleotide sequence: TGTGCCAGCAGCTTAGGCCGGGGGGGTACCAAAAACATTCAGTACTTC.

The CDR3 DNA reads as TGTGCCAGCAGCTTAGCGTCGGGACAGTACAATGAGCAGTTCTTC. Translating gives CASSLASGQYNEQFF. V is TRBV7-8 and J is TRBJ2-1, with TRBD1 matching over 7 bases. V was clipped by 0 bases and J by 4 bases; unmatched bases: 3. The CDR3 consists of 15 residues. Germline CDR1 reads SGHVS; CDR2 reads FQNEAQ.

V and J are TRBV19 and TRBJ2-5, with TRBD2 identical over 7 bases. Germline CDR1 LNHDA, CDR2 SQIVND (reference sequence). The CDR3 loop spans 16 amino acids. Germline trimming cut 4 bases from V and 1 base from J; bases unmatched to any gene: 9. The CDR3 coding sequence is TGTGCCAGTAGTAGGATCCAGCGGGGTGGCCAAGAGACCCAGTACTTC. Translation gives CASSRIQRGGQETQYF.